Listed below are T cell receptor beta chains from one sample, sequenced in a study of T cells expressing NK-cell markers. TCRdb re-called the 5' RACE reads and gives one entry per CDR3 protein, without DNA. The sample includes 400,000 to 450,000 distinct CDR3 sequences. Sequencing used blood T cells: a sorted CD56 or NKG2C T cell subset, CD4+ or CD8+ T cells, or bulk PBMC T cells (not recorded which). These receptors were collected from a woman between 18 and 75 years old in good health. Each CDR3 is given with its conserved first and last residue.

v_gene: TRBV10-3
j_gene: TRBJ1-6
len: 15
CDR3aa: CAIRGQGALYSPLHF

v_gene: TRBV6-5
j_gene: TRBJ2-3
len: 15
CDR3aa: CASSYSAGLQDTQYF

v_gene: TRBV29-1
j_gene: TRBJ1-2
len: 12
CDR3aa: CSVDIDFYGYTF

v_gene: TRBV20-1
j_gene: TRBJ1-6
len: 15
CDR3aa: CSASGLNSYNSPLHF

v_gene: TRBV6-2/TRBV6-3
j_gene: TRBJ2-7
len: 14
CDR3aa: CASSPTFYDYEQYF

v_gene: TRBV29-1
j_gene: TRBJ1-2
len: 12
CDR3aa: CSADSTIYGYTF

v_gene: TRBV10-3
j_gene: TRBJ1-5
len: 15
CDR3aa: CASSRAGDSNQPQHF

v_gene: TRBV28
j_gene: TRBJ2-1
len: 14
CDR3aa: CASSSWASGGEQFF

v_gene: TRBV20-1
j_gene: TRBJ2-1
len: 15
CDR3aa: CSVAGGYLAYNEQFF

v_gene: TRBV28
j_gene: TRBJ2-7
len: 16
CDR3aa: CASSLSASGGSYEQYF

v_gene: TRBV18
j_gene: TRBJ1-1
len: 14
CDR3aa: CASSPQGSIPEAFF

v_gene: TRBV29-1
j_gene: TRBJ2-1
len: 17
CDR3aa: CSAPGLAGGTSYNEQFF

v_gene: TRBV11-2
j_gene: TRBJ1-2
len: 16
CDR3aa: CASSPGSALGNYGYTF

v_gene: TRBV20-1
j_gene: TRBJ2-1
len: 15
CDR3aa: CSARDILAVYNEQFF

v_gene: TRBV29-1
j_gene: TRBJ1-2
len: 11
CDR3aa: CSVEGGDGYTF

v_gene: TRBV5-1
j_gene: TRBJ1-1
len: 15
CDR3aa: CASSPGQALTTEAFF

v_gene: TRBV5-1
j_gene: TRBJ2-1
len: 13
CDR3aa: CASSPGRNNEQFF

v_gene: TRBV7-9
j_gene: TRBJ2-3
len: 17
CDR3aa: CASSLMSGLAGLYTQYF

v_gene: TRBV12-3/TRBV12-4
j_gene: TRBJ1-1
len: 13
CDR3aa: CASSWRGRDEAFF

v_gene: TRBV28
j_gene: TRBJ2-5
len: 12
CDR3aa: CASKLGGKTQYF

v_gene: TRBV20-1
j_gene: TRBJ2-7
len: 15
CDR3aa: CSARSTGGVSYEQYF

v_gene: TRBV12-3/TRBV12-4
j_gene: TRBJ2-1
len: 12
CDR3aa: CASSFSSSEQFF

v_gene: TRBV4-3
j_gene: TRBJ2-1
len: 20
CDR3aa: CASSQDAAGPSDSSYNEQFF

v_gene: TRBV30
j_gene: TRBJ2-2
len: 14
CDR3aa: CAWSVELITGELFF

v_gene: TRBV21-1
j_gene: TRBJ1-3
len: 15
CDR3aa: CASSNQPGSGNTIYF

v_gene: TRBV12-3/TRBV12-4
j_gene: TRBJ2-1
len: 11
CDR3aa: CASRGGIGDHF

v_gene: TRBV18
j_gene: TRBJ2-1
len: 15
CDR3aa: CASSPLTGFYNEQFF

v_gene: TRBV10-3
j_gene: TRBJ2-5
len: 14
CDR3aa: CAISERGQQETQYF

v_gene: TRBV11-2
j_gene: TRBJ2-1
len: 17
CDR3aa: CASSLGYGGTVDNEQFF

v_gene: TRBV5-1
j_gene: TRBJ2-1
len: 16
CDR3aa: CASSSLGGEFYNEQFF

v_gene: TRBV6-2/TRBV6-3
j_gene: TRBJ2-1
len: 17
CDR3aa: CASSPSTASGRNNEQFF

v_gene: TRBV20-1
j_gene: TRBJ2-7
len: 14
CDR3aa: CSARPGRSSYEQYF

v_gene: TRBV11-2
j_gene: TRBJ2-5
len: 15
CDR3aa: CASSPLGGVQETQYF

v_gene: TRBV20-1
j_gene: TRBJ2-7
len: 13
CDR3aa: CRVAGGKTYEQYF

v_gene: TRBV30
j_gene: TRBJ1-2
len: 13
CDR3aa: CAGTGGAGYGYTF

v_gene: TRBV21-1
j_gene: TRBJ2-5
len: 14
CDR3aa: CASSKAEIQETQYF

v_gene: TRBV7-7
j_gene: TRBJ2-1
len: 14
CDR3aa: CASSFALAGNEQFF

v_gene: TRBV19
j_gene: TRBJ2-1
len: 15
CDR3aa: CASRQVGGSYNEQFF

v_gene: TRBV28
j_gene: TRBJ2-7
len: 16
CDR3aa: CASMGGSLLFSYEQYF

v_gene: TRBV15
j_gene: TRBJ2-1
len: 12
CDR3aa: CATSRLSGERFF

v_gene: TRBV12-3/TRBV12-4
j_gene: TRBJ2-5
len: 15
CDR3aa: CASSRPSGGQETQYF

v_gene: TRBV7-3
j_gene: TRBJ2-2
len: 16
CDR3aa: CASSAGGIWNTGELFF

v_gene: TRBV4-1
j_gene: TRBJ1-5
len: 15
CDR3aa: CASSQAPDINQPQHF

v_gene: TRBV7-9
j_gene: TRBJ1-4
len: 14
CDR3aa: CASSLIGGSEKLFF

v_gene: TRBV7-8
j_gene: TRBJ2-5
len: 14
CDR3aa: CASTWVLGQETQYF

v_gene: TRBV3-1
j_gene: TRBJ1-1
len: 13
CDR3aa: CASSQFAEGQAFF

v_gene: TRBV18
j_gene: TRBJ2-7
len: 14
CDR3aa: CASSPSGTSYEQYF

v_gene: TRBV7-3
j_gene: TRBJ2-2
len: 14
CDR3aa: CASRPSGGTGELFF

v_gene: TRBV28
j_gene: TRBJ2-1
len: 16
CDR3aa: CASSLRVGAIYNEQFF

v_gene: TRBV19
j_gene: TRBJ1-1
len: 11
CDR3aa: CASGPNTEAFF

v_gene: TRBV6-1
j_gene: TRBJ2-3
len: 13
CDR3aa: CASSIAGADTQYF

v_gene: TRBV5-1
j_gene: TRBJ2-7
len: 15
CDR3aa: CASSIARDGGYEQYF

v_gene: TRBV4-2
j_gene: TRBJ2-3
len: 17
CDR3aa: CASSPEGEGSGWDTQYF